The next 6 T cell receptor beta chains were all read from a single sample in a study of cytotoxic CD8 clonotypes in ibrutinib-treated CLL. TCRdb keeps only in-frame clones here, not all; method: immunoSEQ multiplex PCR. The sample has more than 200,000 clones; 75% to 80% are singletons. The sample consisted of PBMCs, taken after 12 months of ibrutinib treatment. These receptors came from a human donor with chronic lymphocytic leukemia.

This chain links TRBV9 with TRBJ1-2; D perhaps matches TRBD1 (5 bases). Deletions cut 3 bases from V and 8 bases from J, with 20 bases between. The CDR3 runs 15 residues. Germline V gene lookup returns CDR1 SGDLS and CDR2 YYNGEE. In DNA, the CDR3 is TGTGCCAGCAGCGGACCCGGACAATTTTTAGGAGGCTACACCTTC. This translates into CASSGPGQFLGGYTF.

The chain employs TRBV28 and TRBJ1-4, with D tentatively TRBD1 (6 bases). Germline V CDR1 and CDR2: MDHEN, SYDVKM. CDR3 length equals 18 residues. Between the trimmed V and J ends, which lost 6 bases and 2 bases, there was a span of 22 bases. DNA of the CDR3: TGTGCCAGCAGCCGCTGGACAGTTTCAAGAGGCACTAATGAAAAACTGTTTTTT. This encodes CASSRWTVSRGTNEKLFF.

The rearrangement links TRBV6-5 to TRBJ1-2, with D possibly matching TRBD1 (5 bases). Between the trimmed V and J ends, which lost 4 bases and 8 bases, there was a span of 11 bases. Looked up from germline, CDR1 is MNHEY and CDR2 is SVGAGI. This CDR3 has 12 amino acids. The CDR3 loop is CASSFQGRGYTF. DNA for the CDR3: TGTGCCAGCAGTTTTCAGGGAAGAGGCTACACCTTC.

The chain couples TRBV5-1 to TRBJ2-1; no reliable D call. This CDR3 has 15 amino acids. Germline-derived CDR1 and CDR2 are SGHRS and YFSETQ. Trimming shortened V by 0 bases and J by 0 bases, and 7 bases separated the two germline ends. DNA for the CDR3: TGCGCCAGCAGCTTGGGGGAAAGCTCCTACAATGAGCAGTTCTTC. Translation: CASSLGESSYNEQFF. Full variable domain (missing parts from reference TRBV5-1 and TRBJ2-1): KAGVTQTPRYLIKTRGQQVTLSCSPISGHRSVSWYQQTPGQGLQFLFEYFSETQRNKGNFPGRFSGRQFSNSRSEMNVSTLELGDSALYLCASSLGESSYNEQFFGPGTRLTVL.

This clone was seen just once. The junction does not match germline at one end; this may be a read error. The sample carries other DNA sequences with the same CDR3. The rearrangement joins TRBV7-7 to TRBJ2-2; D remains ambiguous. Germline V gene lookup returns CDR1 SSHAT and CDR2 FNYEAQ (reference sequence). The CDR3 loop spans 12 amino acids. This chain's CDR3 is CASSPNTGELFF. The CDR3 nucleotides read TGTGCTAGCAGCCCAAACACCGGGGAGCTGTTTTTT.

This chain uses TRBV27 with TRBJ1-3; TRBD1 is a possible D gene (6 bases). V was shortened by 2 bases and J by 0 bases, with 8 bases between the two germline ends. The CDR3 totals 15 residues. From germline, CDR1 is MNHEY and CDR2 SMNVEV (reference sequence). CDR3: CASSLGGRSGNTIYF. In DNA form, the CDR3 reads TGTGCCAGCAGTTTAGGGGGGCGCTCTGGAAACACCATATATTTT.